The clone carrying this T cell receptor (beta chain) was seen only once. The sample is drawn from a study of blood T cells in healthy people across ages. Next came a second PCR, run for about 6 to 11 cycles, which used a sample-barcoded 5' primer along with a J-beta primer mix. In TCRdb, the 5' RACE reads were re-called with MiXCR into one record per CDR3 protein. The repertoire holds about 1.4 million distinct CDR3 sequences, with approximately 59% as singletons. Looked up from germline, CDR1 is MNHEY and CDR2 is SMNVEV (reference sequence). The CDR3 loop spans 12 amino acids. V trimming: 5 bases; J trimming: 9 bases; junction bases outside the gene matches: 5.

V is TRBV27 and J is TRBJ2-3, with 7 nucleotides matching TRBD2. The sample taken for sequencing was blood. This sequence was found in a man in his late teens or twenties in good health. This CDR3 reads CASSQGGRTQYF. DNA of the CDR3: TGTGCCAGCAGTCAGGGAGGGAGAACGCAGTATTTT.